Following are 6 T cell receptor beta chains from one sample sequenced in a study of blood T cell repertoires in COVID-19. Sequenced by immunoSEQ multiplex PCR; TCRdb stores in-frame clones only, minus some. The table has some 48,000 clones, less than 85% seen once. Sample: peripheral blood. The receptors were sampled from a man aged 45-65 years with acute or convalescent COVID-19.

The rearrangement joins TRBV19 to TRBJ1-5; possibly TRBD1 for D (5 bases). The germline gives CDR1 LNHDA, CDR2 SQIVND (reference sequence). CDR3 length: 17 residues. Deletions cut 7 bases from V and 0 bases from J, with 19 bases between. The CDR3 here is CASTPRTRSDSNQPQHF. CDR3 nucleotide sequence: TGTGCCAGTACCCCAAGGACACGGAGTGATAGCAATCAGCCCCAGCATTTT.

J is TRBJ1-2 and V is TRBV7-6, with 9 nucleotides matching TRBD1. CDR1 is SGHVS, CDR2 FNYEAQ, per germline. Losses at the gene ends were 5 bases for V and 5 bases for J; bases not matched to a gene: 18. This CDR3 comprises 18 residues. The CDR3 nucleotides read TGTGCCAGCAGCACTAGCCTCTTACAGGGGGCAAAGTCTTATGGCTACACCTTC. Residues: CASSTSLLQGAKSYGYTF.

This rearrangement joins TRBV10-3 to TRBJ1-5; weak D call: TRBD1 (5 bases). CDR3 length: 14 residues. V was shortened by 2 bases and J by 4 bases, with 9 bases between the two germline ends. CDR1 is ENHRY, CDR2 SYGVKD, per germline. The CDR3 reads CAISEAGLNQPQHF. The CDR3 coding sequence is TGTGCCATCAGTGAGGCGGGGCTGAATCAGCCCCAGCATTTT.

The chain joins TRBV7-6 to TRBJ2-2; 8 bases are shared with TRBD2. The CDR3 totals 16 residues. With 1 base clipped from V and 7 bases from J, the junction kept 8 bases outside the gene matches. Germline loops: CDR1 SGHVS, CDR2 FNYEAQ. The CDR3 is CASSLGLAGLGGELFF. The CDR3 DNA is TGTGCCAGCAGCTTAGGGCTAGCGGGCCTCGGCGGGGAGCTGTTTTTT.

The CDR3 reads CASSGQGALDQPQHF. CDR3 coding DNA: TGCGCCAGCAGTGGGCAGGGGGCACTCGATCAGCCCCAGCATTTT. The chain is built from TRBV10-1 and TRBJ1-5; 8 positions match TRBD1. CDR3 length: 15 amino acids. The V gene's germline CDR1 is WNHNN and CDR2 SYGVQD (reference sequence). V was pared by 4 bases and J by 5 bases, with 7 bases of the junction left unmatched.

This chain connects TRBV5-6 to TRBJ1-2; 12 bases are shared with TRBD1. This CDR3 is built from 15 residues. Germline V gene lookup returns CDR1 SGHDT and CDR2 YYEEEE. The trim removed 1 base at V and 7 bases at J, leaving 5 bases unmatched. The CDR3 nucleotides read TGTGCCAGCAGCTTGTTGGGACAGGGGGCGCTTGGCTACACCTTC. Translating gives CASSLLGQGALGYTF.